This TCR beta chain emerged from a study of OX40 agonist ivuxolimab in advanced cancers. Study background: All patients had ivuxolimab intravenously every 2 weeks at 0.01 to 10 mg/kg. Findings and limits, study-wide: Expanded clones belonging to CD8+ T cells outnumbered, on average, those of CD4+.

Germline V CDR1 and CDR2: SEHNR, FQNEAQ (reference sequence). CDR3 length equals 14 residues. Trimming shortened V by 2 bases and J by 2 bases, and 7 bases separated the two germline ends. Enrollment shut out patients with autoimmune disease history or systemic immunosuppression. With regard to this clone: Antigen specificity is unknown.

The table came from immunoSEQ multiplex PCR; TCRdb's copy has only in-frame clones and leaves some out. The table includes roughly 92,000 clones, more than 85% detected once. The V gene is TRBV7-9, the J gene TRBJ1-5; D is undetermined. The sequence came from an adult with an advanced solid tumor such as melanoma, head and neck, liver or kidney cancer. The sequencing used CD4+ or CD8+ T cells sorted from blood, collected in a trial of the OX40 agonist ivuxolimab. In DNA, the CDR3 is TGTGCCAGCAGCTTACGTCCGGGCAATCAGCCCCAGCATTTT. This encodes CASSLRPGNQPQHF.